This T cell receptor (beta chain) was sequenced during a study of blood T cell repertoires in COVID-19. At the level of the study: PBMCs, B-cell-depleted T cells, or T cells were the source of the cDNA or gDNA that made up the material.

Original processing notes: How many nucleated cells were present was estimated from reference gene primer amplification. The assay was immunoSEQ multiplex PCR, and TCRdb's table has in-frame clones only and misses some. V, J and clone size are taken as reported in that table, and D and trimming were inferred from the DNA itself. Of 400,000 to 450,000 clones listed, 88% are singletons. Germline V CDR1 and CDR2: LGHNT, FRNRAP. This CDR3 spans 16 amino acids. Trimming shortened V by 0 bases and J by 3 bases, and 12 bases separated the two germline ends. The chain is built from TRBV12-5 and TRBJ1-3; D is ambiguous. The sequenced sample consisted of peripheral blood. The receptor was isolated from a woman aged 45 to 65 with COVID-19, enrolled during active disease. Written as DNA, the CDR3 is TGTGCTAGTGGTTTGGTACAAGGGAGTGGTGGAAACACCATATATTTT. Residues: CASGLVQGSGGNTIYF.